This T cell receptor (beta chain) was sequenced in a study of blood T cell repertoires in COVID-19. Across the whole study: The samples span acute and convalescent COVID-19 from the United States, Italy and Spain. In each case, the material was cDNA or gDNA derived from T cells, B-cell-depleted T cells, or PBMCs.

The CDR3 loop spans 16 amino acids. The germline CDR1 and CDR2 sequences are LNHDA and SQIVND (reference sequence). Trimming stripped 0 bases from V and 4 bases from J, with 15 bases between. As handled by the study authors: Amplification with reference gene primers provided the estimates of nucleated cell counts. Clones were read by immunoSEQ multiplex PCR, and TCRdb kept only the in-frame ones, dropping some. For V, J and clone size, that table is used; D and trimming come from the DNA. Of under 250,000 clones in the sample, 89% were seen once. This clonotype originated in a woman between 40 and 55 years old with acute or convalescent COVID-19. This chain connects TRBV19 to TRBJ1-1, with D maybe TRBD1 (6 bases). Sequencing used peripheral blood. In DNA form, the CDR3 reads TGTGCCAGTAGTATAGATCGCGATTTAGGGGGCACTGAAGCTTTCTTT. Translation: CASSIDRDLGGTEAFF.